Reported below is one TCR beta chain. Its matching antigen is unknown. The PCR ran on 60 Vbeta and 13 Jbeta primers. Data came from immunoSEQ multiplex PCR; TCRdb stores just in-frame clones and leaves some out. The sample yields over 150,000 clones, 80% seen once. This entry belongs to a study of cytomegalovirus exposure and HLA in healthy donors. The germline CDR1 and CDR2 sequences are LNHDA and SQIVND (reference sequence). V lost 8 bases to trimming and J lost 11 bases, with 25 bases between them. This CDR3 spans 15 amino acids. General study points: Excluded: some indistinguishable V segments such as TRBV6-2 and TRBV6-3. Analysis performed later showed TCR beta chains linked to HLA being more clonally expanded than equally common others. Researchers reported in a later analysis that a missense DCLRE1C variant was tied to TCR beta V- and J-gene trimming. Across donors, most TCRs were seen rarely, yet some public ones were widespread.

Specimen: PBMCs. The sequence came from a man younger than 35 in good health and CMV-seropositive. The chain combines TRBV19 with TRBJ1-5, with D maybe TRBD1 (6 bases). CDR3 sequence (DNA): TGTGCCAGTGGATCCCGGGACACACTAATATTATCCCAGCATTTT. This encodes CASGSRDTLILSQHF. Drawing the rest from reference TRBV19 and TRBJ1-5, the complete variable domain is DGGITQSPKYLFRKEGQNVTLSCEQNLNHDAMYWYRQDPGQGLRLIYYSQIVNDFQKGDIAEGYSVSREKKESFPLTVTSAQKNPTAFYLCASGSRDTLILSQHFGDGTRLSIL.